A selection of T cell receptor beta chains follows, all from one sample in a study of blood T cells in healthy people across ages. TCRdb redid the calling of the 5' RACE reads with MiXCR, one entry per CDR3 protein. This repertoire shows about 290,000 distinct CDR3 sequences, 25% to 30% found once; its top ten account for 25% to 30%. The sequenced material came from blood. The receptors derive from a woman between 65 and 79 years old in good health. Each CDR3 is given with its conserved first and last residue. Each record gives: V gene, J gene, clone size, D gene, CDR3 length, CDR3 protein, CDR3 DNA. The D gene is left open where the match is weak. Only some rows state a clone size, as once, few, many or a class for expanded clones.

TRBV5-1,TRBJ1-5,-,-,16,CASSLGGNIITDTQHF,TGCGCCAGCAGCTTGGGGGGCAATATCATCACAGATACGCAGCATTTT
TRBV29-1,TRBJ2-5,many,TRBD1,15,CSVDPRTGSSGTQYF,TGCAGCGTAGACCCACGGACAGGCTCGAGTGGGACCCAGTACTTC
TRBV18,TRBJ1-2,-,-,14,CASSPNSQIYGYTF,TGTGCCAGCTCACCAAACTCACAGATCTATGGCTACACCTTC
TRBV19,TRBJ2-1,few,-,11,CAGSIEGEQFF,TGTGCCGGTAGTATCGAGGGGGAGCAGTTCTTC
TRBV20-1,TRBJ2-7,-,TRBD2,13,CSARVAGVNEQYF,TGCAGTGCTCGGGTAGCGGGAGTCAACGAGCAGTACTTC
TRBV28,TRBJ2-7,-,TRBD2,14,CASRLSGGSYEQYF,TGTGCCAGCAGGCTTAGCGGGGGCTCCTACGAGCAGTACTTC
TRBV10-2,TRBJ1-5,few,TRBD1,13,CASTDRANQPQHF,TGCGCCAGCACCGACAGGGCTAATCAGCCCCAGCATTTT
TRBV12-3/TRBV12-4,TRBJ1-1,few,-,16,CASSLYQPNRNTEAFF,TGTGCCAGCAGTTTATATCAGCCTAACCGGAACACTGAAGCTTTCTTT
TRBV15,TRBJ1-5,few,-,15,CATSRSPQGTEPQHF,TGTGCCACCAGCAGATCTCCCCAGGGAACGGAGCCCCAGCATTTT
TRBV29-1,TRBJ2-1,once,-,15,CSVYGGPSSYNEQFF,TGCAGCGTCTATGGAGGCCCCAGCTCCTACAATGAGCAGTTCTTC
TRBV5-1,TRBJ1-4,few,TRBD1,15,CASSLQTGANEKLFF,TGCGCCAGCAGCTTACAGACAGGGGCTAATGAAAAACTGTTTTTT
TRBV12-3/TRBV12-4,TRBJ1-2,few,-,16,CASSPRLGGTTYGYTF,TGTGCCAGCAGTCCCCGGTTGGGGGGAACAACCTATGGCTACACCTTC
TRBV7-8,TRBJ2-7,-,TRBD1,13,CASQQGAAYEQYF,TGTGCCAGCCAACAGGGGGCAGCCTACGAGCAGTACTTC
TRBV29-1,TRBJ2-6,few,-,13,CSVAQPGANVLTF,TGCAGCGTTGCGCAGCCTGGGGCCAACGTCCTGACTTTC
TRBV24-1,TRBJ2-1,few,-,11,CATSRDNEQFF,TGTGCCACCAGCCGGGACAATGAGCAGTTCTTC
TRBV28,TRBJ2-7,-,-,15,CASSLHTGGQREQYF,TGTGCCAGCAGTTTACACACCGGGGGCCAAAGGGAGCAGTACTTC
TRBV9,TRBJ1-5,-,-,15,CASSVTDSFNQPQHF,TGTGCCAGCAGCGTCACAGACAGTTTCAATCAGCCCCAGCATTTT
TRBV18,TRBJ2-3,few,-,14,CASSLVADTDTQYF,TGTGCCAGCTCACTTGTAGCGGACACAGATACGCAGTATTTT
TRBV10-3,TRBJ1-3,few,-,16,CAIRRDGTPSGNTIYF,TGTGCCATCAGAAGAGACGGGACCCCCTCTGGAAACACCATATATTTT
TRBV20-1,TRBJ2-1,-,TRBD2,16,CSARVSSGRADNEQFF,TGCAGTGCTAGAGTTTCTAGCGGGAGGGCCGACAATGAGCAGTTCTTC
TRBV9,TRBJ2-7,few,-,15,CASSVDPGAEREQYF,TGTGCCAGCAGCGTAGATCCGGGGGCGGAAAGGGAGCAGTACTTC
TRBV7-8,TRBJ2-5,few,-,12,CTSLIREETQYF,TGTACCAGCCTTATCAGGGAAGAGACCCAGTACTTC
TRBV20-1,TRBJ2-7,-,-,10,CSASRGEQYF,TGCAGTGCTAGTAGGGGCGAGCAGTACTTC
TRBV12-3/TRBV12-4,TRBJ1-5,-,-,14,CASGVRQGNQPQHF,TGTGCCAGCGGGGTACGACAGGGCAATCAGCCCCAGCATTTT
TRBV28,TRBJ2-7,few,TRBD2,15,CASDGRLAGVYEQYF,TGTGCCAGTGACGGGCGGCTAGCGGGAGTCTACGAGCAGTACTTC
TRBV12-3/TRBV12-4,TRBJ1-4,many,-,15,CASSPGTAANEKLFF,TGTGCCAGCAGTCCGGGGACGGCGGCTAATGAAAAACTGTTTTTT
TRBV5-1,TRBJ1-2,few,TRBD1,15,CASSPDRAGGHGYTF,TGCGCCAGCAGCCCGGACAGGGCTGGAGGCCATGGCTACACCTTC
TRBV20-1,TRBJ1-4,-,-,13,CSARGLLGEKLFF,TGCAGTGCTAGAGGCCTCCTGGGGGAAAAACTGTTTTTT
TRBV19,TRBJ2-7,-,-,13,CTSSMGQFYEQYF,TGTACCAGTAGTATGGGGCAGTTCTACGAGCAGTACTTC
TRBV29-1,TRBJ2-2,few,-,12,CNVEHLSGELFF,TGCAACGTTGAACATTTGTCCGGGGAGCTGTTTTTT
TRBV10-2,TRBJ2-5,many,TRBD2,14,CAARGVAGQETQYF,TGCGCCGCTAGGGGGGTAGCGGGACAAGAGACCCAGTACTTC
TRBV4-1,TRBJ2-7,-,TRBD1,16,CASSPEGQGDIDEQYF,TGCGCCAGCAGCCCTGAGGGACAGGGGGATATCGACGAGCAGTACTTC
TRBV29-1,TRBJ2-1,few,-,12,CSVEGDHNEQFF,TGCAGCGTTGAAGGGGACCACAATGAGCAGTTCTTC
TRBV12-3/TRBV12-4,TRBJ1-4,few,TRBD1,15,CASSLGDRPNEKLFF,TGTGCCAGCAGTCTCGGGGACAGGCCGAATGAAAAACTGTTTTTT
TRBV6-5,TRBJ1-2,-,-,14,CASSYSSGSYGYTF,TGTGCCAGCAGTTACTCTTCAGGTAGCTATGGCTACACCTTC
TRBV20-1,TRBJ1-2,-,TRBD1,12,CSAPTGRDGYTF,TGCAGTGCGCCGACAGGGAGGGATGGCTACACCTTC
TRBV28,TRBJ2-5,-,TRBD1,12,CASETGRGTQYF,TGTGCCAGCGAGACAGGGAGAGGGACCCAGTACTTC
TRBV2,TRBJ1-4,once,-,12,CTSRVDTEKLFF,TGTACCAGCAGGGTGGACACCGAAAAACTGTTTTTT
TRBV20-1,TRBJ2-3,few,TRBD2,16,CSARDGTSGTTDTQYF,TGCAGTGCTAGAGATGGAACTAGCGGGACTACAGATACGCAGTATTTT
TRBV6-6,TRBJ2-7,few,-,15,CASTQKRSESYEQYF,TGTGCCAGCACCCAGAAAAGGTCCGAATCGTACGAGCAGTACTTC
TRBV12-5,TRBJ2-5,-,-,13,CASGPLGEGTQYF,TGTGCTAGTGGGCCCCTAGGGGAAGGGACCCAGTACTTC
TRBV20-1,TRBJ1-3,-,-,15,CSARKQGASGNTIYF,TGCAGTGCGAGAAAACAGGGAGCAAGCGGAAACACCATATATTTT